The rows below give T cell receptor beta chains drawn from one sample of a study of cytomegalovirus exposure and HLA in healthy donors. The assay was immunoSEQ multiplex PCR, and TCRdb's table has in-frame clones only and misses some. The sample lists about 88,000 clones, 84% occurring once. The sample taken for sequencing was PBMCs. These TCRs come from a woman aged 18-30 years in good health and CMV-seropositive. CDR3s include the opening cysteine and the closing phenylalanine or tryptophan. D genes are given only for firm matches. Clone size is given for some rows only: seen once, a few or many times, or a class if the clone is expanded.

j_call	v_call	d_call	clone_size	cdr3_nt	cdr3_aa
TRBJ2-1	TRBV7-3	.	few	TGTGCCAGCAGCTTAACGGGGGGAAATGAGCAGTTCTTC	CASSLTGGNEQFF
TRBJ1-2	TRBV27	TRBD1	once	TGTGCCAGCAGTCAACGGACAGGGTTCGATGGCTACACCTTC	CASSQRTGFDGYTF
TRBJ1-1	TRBV7-9	TRBD1	.	TGTGCCAGCAGCTTCGACAGGGACACTGAAGCTTTCTTT	CASSFDRDTEAFF
TRBJ1-4	TRBV5-1	TRBD1	.	TGCGCCAGCAGCCCGGGACAGGGGAATGAAAAACTGTTTTTT	CASSPGQGNEKLFF
TRBJ1-1	TRBV28	.	.	TGTGCCAGCAGTTTAGCCCGGATAATTCGGTTAGGAGGAGCTTTCTTT	CASSLARIIRLGGAFF
TRBJ2-5	TRBV5-5	.	.	TGTGCCAGCAGCTTCCGTCAAGAGACCCAGTACTTC	CASSFRQETQYF
TRBJ2-7	TRBV6-5	.	.	TGTGCCAGCAGTTACCTTACCCCAGGCTCCGAGCAGTACTTC	CASSYLTPGSEQYF
TRBJ2-7	TRBV5-1	TRBD1	.	TGCGCCAGCAGCCGGGAATCGACAGGGGAACTCTACGAGCAGTACTTC	CASSRESTGELYEQYF
TRBJ2-1	TRBV2	TRBD1	.	TGTGCCAGCAGCGGTACAGGGGGGCCCTACAATGAGCAGTTCTTC	CASSGTGGPYNEQFF
TRBJ1-6	TRBV6-1	TRBD1	.	TGTGCCAGCAGTGGGACAGGGGTTACTTCACCCCTCCACTTT	CASSGTGVTSPLHF
TRBJ2-2	TRBV7-6	.	.	TGTGCCAGCAGCTACTTTTCGGGAAACACCGGGGAGCTGTTTTTT	CASSYFSGNTGELFF
TRBJ1-2	TRBV6-5	.	.	TGTGCCAGCAGTTACAGGGGGTATGGCTACACCTTC	CASSYRGYGYTF
TRBJ2-7	TRBV27	TRBD1	medium-sized	TGTGCCAGCAGGAGGGGACAGGGCACCTACGAGCAGTACTTC	CASRRGQGTYEQYF
TRBJ2-3	TRBV6-1	TRBD2	once	TGTGCCAGCAGACGGGGGGGGAGCACAGATACGCAGTATTTT	CASRRGGSTDTQYF
TRBJ1-1	TRBV5-4	TRBD1	once	TGTGCCAGCAGGGGGGACAGGGGGAGCTTGAACACTGAAGCTTTCTTT	CASRGDRGSLNTEAFF
TRBJ1-5	TRBV30	.	.	TGTGCCTGGAGTGGGGGGGGGAGCAATCAGCCCCAGCATTTT	CAWSGGGSNQPQHF